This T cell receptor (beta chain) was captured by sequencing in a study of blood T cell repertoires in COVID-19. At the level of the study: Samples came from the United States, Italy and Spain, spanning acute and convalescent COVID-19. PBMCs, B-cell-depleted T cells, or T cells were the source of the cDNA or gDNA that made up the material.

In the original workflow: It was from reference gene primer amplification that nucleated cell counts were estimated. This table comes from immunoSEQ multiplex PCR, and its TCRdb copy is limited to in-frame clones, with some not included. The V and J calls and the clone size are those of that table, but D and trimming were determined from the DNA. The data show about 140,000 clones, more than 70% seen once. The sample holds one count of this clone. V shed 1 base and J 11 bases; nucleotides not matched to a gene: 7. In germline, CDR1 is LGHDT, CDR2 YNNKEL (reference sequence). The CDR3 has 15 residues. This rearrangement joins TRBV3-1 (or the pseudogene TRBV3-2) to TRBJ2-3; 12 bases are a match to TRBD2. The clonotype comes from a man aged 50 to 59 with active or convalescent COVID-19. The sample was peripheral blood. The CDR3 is CASSQGTSGAKMQYF. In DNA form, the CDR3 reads TGTGCCAGCAGCCAAGGGACTAGCGGGGCTAAAATGCAGTATTTT.